Sequencing of this T cell receptor beta chain was carried out in a study of blood T cell repertoires in COVID-19 (dated by TCRdb to between 2020 and 2021). Concerning the study at large: Collaborator samples came from the United States, Italy and Spain and covered acute and convalescent phases of COVID-19. The material from the prospective study consisted of cDNA or gDNA derived from T cells, B-cell-depleted T cells, or PBMCs. The dataset comprised deeply sampled blood TCRbeta repertoires from subjects exposed to, actively infected with, or recovered from COVID-19. The repertoires were made available in a free public database intended to serve as a resource for research on the immune response to SARS-CoV-2. The samples were drawn from the first 160 participants of the ongoing ImmuneRACE study and from 1,200 or so subjects provided by 6 global collaborators. Nearly every sample came with metadata listing a de-identified subject ID, COVID-19 status, age in years and sex. HLA class I and class II types, where available, came from metadata supplied by the sample provider rather than from assay-based typing. The research as a whole found: Clinical and demographic metadata were provided uncurated, with the amount varying by source and participant.

A word on this clone: This clone's antigen is unknown. Base qualities are missing; no much larger clone stands one base away.

Another Seattle source contributed samples from volunteer blood donors who had recovered from COVID-19. The collaborating institutions used their own protocols to collect whole blood in K2EDTA tubes. For TCRbeta analysis, collaborators shipped samples in one of three forms: frozen whole blood, isolated PBMCs, or DNA extracted from either of those sample types. The immunoSEQ Assay, a bias-controlled multiplex PCR, was used to amplify TCRbeta CDR3 regions from genomic DNA. The study's processing was this. Nucleated cell counts per sample were estimated from amplification of reference gene primers within the assay. Sequence reads were collapsed and filtered to measure the absolute abundance of every unique TCRbeta CDR3 rearrangement. For each sample, productive Simpson clonality was calculated by taking the square root of Simpson's diversity index across productive rearrangements. TCRdb provides this immuneACCESS table in a form limited to in-frame rearrangements. Some clones are lacking; in checked studies, under half of them reflect an unresolved V gene, and why the rest are absent is not known. That table furnishes V, J and clone size, whereas the DNA furnished D and trimming. The sample has fewer than 200,000 clones on record, roughly 89% of them singletons. Roughly 0.9% of the sample is taken by the ten largest.

The receptor was isolated from a woman aged 18 to 35 who had recovered from COVID-19. The sample comprised peripheral blood.

The nucleotide sequence is TGTGCCAGCAGCCAAGACATCCCCGGACAGGATTATAATTCACCCCTCCACTTT. Translation gives CASSQDIPGQDYNSPLHF. Recombination linked TRBV4-2 to TRBJ1-6; TRBD1 matches 7 bases in the middle. CDR1 LGHNA and CDR2 YNFKEQ were looked up in the germline V gene. The CDR3 holds 18 amino acids from the cysteine to the phenylalanine. Only CDR3 DNA is held: 54 bases, read in frame from base 1. Germline trimming amounts to 0 bases on V and 4 bases on J, with 9 as the count of junction bases outside the gene matches.